This is a list of T cell receptor beta chains from one sample in a study of cytomegalovirus exposure and HLA in healthy donors. This table comes from immunoSEQ multiplex PCR, and its TCRdb copy is limited to in-frame clones, with some not included. The table lists some 200,000 clones, roughly 82% of them singletons. Material: PBMCs. Receptor source: a woman in her thirties in good health and CMV-seropositive. The CDR3 runs from the conserved cysteine through the conserved F or W. The order of the fields is J gene, clone size, V gene, D gene, CDR3 DNA, CDR3 protein. A D gene is named only where the DNA matches it firmly. The size of a clone is reported for some rows only, either as once, few or many, or as a class for expanded clones.

j_gene: TRBJ1-5
abundance: .
v_gene: TRBV23-1
d_gene: .
CDR3nt: TGCGCCAGCAGTCAATCGGGGAGGAATCAGCCCCAGCATTTT
CDR3aa: CASSQSGRNQPQHF

j_gene: TRBJ2-1
abundance: .
v_gene: TRBV18
d_gene: .
CDR3nt: TGTGCCAGCTCACCTGAGAATGAGCAGTTCTTC
CDR3aa: CASSPENEQFF

j_gene: TRBJ1-1
abundance: .
v_gene: TRBV30
d_gene: TRBD1
CDR3nt: TGTGCCTGTACTAACCCCCCGGGACAGGGAAACACTGAAGCTTTCTTT
CDR3aa: CACTNPPGQGNTEAFF

j_gene: TRBJ2-1
abundance: .
v_gene: TRBV29-1
d_gene: TRBD2
CDR3nt: TGCAGCGTTGATACTAGCGGGGGACAATATGAGCAGTTCTTC
CDR3aa: CSVDTSGGQYEQFF

j_gene: TRBJ2-2
abundance: .
v_gene: TRBV6-5
d_gene: .
CDR3nt: TGTGCCAGCACCAACCGGAACAGGGTTACCGGGGAGCTGTTTTTT
CDR3aa: CASTNRNRVTGELFF

j_gene: TRBJ2-7
abundance: few
v_gene: TRBV7-9
d_gene: .
CDR3nt: TGTGCCAGCAGCTATCTTCCCTACGAGCAGTACTTC
CDR3aa: CASSYLPYEQYF

j_gene: TRBJ2-1
abundance: .
v_gene: TRBV20-1
d_gene: .
CDR3nt: TGCAGTGCTAGGACTCCCCACGTGCAGTTCTTC
CDR3aa: CSARTPHVQFF

j_gene: TRBJ2-2
abundance: .
v_gene: TRBV11-2
d_gene: TRBD2
CDR3nt: TGTGCCAGCATCACCGCAGGACTAGCGGAAAACACCGGGGAGCTGTTTTTT
CDR3aa: CASITAGLAENTGELFF

j_gene: TRBJ1-1
abundance: .
v_gene: TRBV6-5
d_gene: .
CDR3nt: TGTGCCAGCAGTTATCTACCTCGAATGAACACTGAAGCTTTCTTT
CDR3aa: CASSYLPRMNTEAFF

j_gene: TRBJ2-1
abundance: few
v_gene: TRBV10-1
d_gene: TRBD2
CDR3nt: TGCGCCAGCAGTGAGCTAGCGGGAGTCTACAATGAGCAGTTCTTC
CDR3aa: CASSELAGVYNEQFF

j_gene: TRBJ1-2
abundance: .
v_gene: TRBV7-9
d_gene: .
CDR3nt: TGTGCCAGCAGCTTAGCGACCCCCTTACAGGGATTCACCTTC
CDR3aa: CASSLATPLQGFTF

j_gene: TRBJ1-2
abundance: .
v_gene: TRBV5-4
d_gene: .
CDR3nt: TGTGCCAGCAGCTCGGACAGTCTCTATGGCTACACCTTC
CDR3aa: CASSSDSLYGYTF

j_gene: TRBJ2-3
abundance: .
v_gene: TRBV10-3
d_gene: .
CDR3nt: TGTGCCATCAGTGAAACTAGCACAGATACGCAGTATTTT
CDR3aa: CAISETSTDTQYF

j_gene: TRBJ2-5
abundance: .
v_gene: TRBV14
d_gene: TRBD2
CDR3nt: TGTGCCAGCAGCCGTCGACTAGCGGGAGGGTACGCAGAGACCCAGTACTTC
CDR3aa: CASSRRLAGGYAETQYF

j_gene: TRBJ2-1
abundance: once
v_gene: TRBV5-1
d_gene: .
CDR3nt: TGCGCCAGCAGCCCAACCTACAGGCAAGGCAATGAGCAGTTCTTC
CDR3aa: CASSPTYRQGNEQFF

j_gene: TRBJ1-1
abundance: once
v_gene: TRBV5-4
d_gene: .
CDR3nt: TGTGCCAGCAGCCCGAGGGGCCGGGGGGACACTGAAGCTTTCTTT
CDR3aa: CASSPRGRGDTEAFF

j_gene: TRBJ1-2
abundance: .
v_gene: TRBV11-2
d_gene: .
CDR3nt: TGTGCCAGCAGCTTAGATTTTTGGGACTCCGGTGGCTACACCTTC
CDR3aa: CASSLDFWDSGGYTF

j_gene: TRBJ1-5
abundance: .
v_gene: TRBV6-1
d_gene: TRBD1
CDR3nt: TGTGCCAGCGGGGGACAGTATAGCAATCAGCCCCAGCATTTT
CDR3aa: CASGGQYSNQPQHF

j_gene: TRBJ2-1
abundance: few
v_gene: TRBV20-1
d_gene: .
CDR3nt: TGCAGTGCTGTTAGTAATGAGCAGTTCTTC
CDR3aa: CSAVSNEQFF

j_gene: TRBJ1-1
abundance: .
v_gene: TRBV28
d_gene: .
CDR3nt: TGTGCCAGCAGTTTACTGTCGAACACTGAAGCTTTCTTT
CDR3aa: CASSLLSNTEAFF

j_gene: TRBJ2-1
abundance: .
v_gene: TRBV5-1
d_gene: TRBD2
CDR3nt: TGCGCCAGCAGCTTGTTTGGCGGGAGGCCGGACAATGAGCAGTTCTTC
CDR3aa: CASSLFGGRPDNEQFF

j_gene: TRBJ1-2
abundance: .
v_gene: TRBV15
d_gene: .
CDR3nt: TGTGCCACCAGCAGAGAGCCCGAGGATGGCTACACCTTC
CDR3aa: CATSREPEDGYTF

j_gene: TRBJ2-6
abundance: .
v_gene: TRBV5-1
d_gene: TRBD1
CDR3nt: TGCGCCAGCAGCCCAGGGGGCAGTGGGGCCAACGTCCTGACTTTC
CDR3aa: CASSPGGSGANVLTF

j_gene: TRBJ2-1
abundance: .
v_gene: TRBV10-3
d_gene: TRBD2
CDR3nt: TGTGCCATAGCCGAGGAGCGGGAGGTGAATGAGCAGTTCTTC
CDR3aa: CAIAEEREVNEQFF

j_gene: TRBJ2-3
abundance: .
v_gene: TRBV29-1
d_gene: .
CDR3nt: TGCAGCGTCGACGGAATCGGAGAGGATACGCAGTATTTT
CDR3aa: CSVDGIGEDTQYF